This TCR beta chain emerged from a study of shared clonotypes between healthy human individuals. Overall study: With ages of 18 to 49, the donors were two women and a few men.

The protocol was immunoSEQ multiplex PCR, while the TCRdb copy is restricted to in-frame clones and leaves out a portion. This sample yields over a million clones, of which under 80% are seen a single time; about 1.5% belongs to the top ten. The germline V and J ends were trimmed by 5 bases and 12 bases, with 22 bases remaining between them. The length of the CDR3 is 15 residues. The germline CDR1 and CDR2 sequences are SGHDN and FVKESK. This clone was seen a handful of times. Sequenced input: memory CD4+ T cells sorted from blood. Subset in this sample: CD45RA-negative fraction. This clonotype originated in a man younger than 35 in good health. The chain couples TRBV14 to TRBJ1-4, with a weak D call TRBD1 (5 bases). CDR3 protein: CASSSLGEGRDQLFF. CDR3 nucleotide sequence: TGTGCCAGCAGCTCACTGGGGGAGGGCCGTGATCAACTGTTTTTT.